This T cell receptor (beta chain) was sequenced during a study of CD8 T cells in Susac syndrome. V lost 3 bases and J 6 bases, leaving 6 bases between the germline ends. The CDR3 has 11 amino acids. Random-hexamer reverse transcription was applied to roughly 0.5 to 1 ug RNA. TCRdb analysed the immunoSEQ multiplex PCR reads with MiXCR anew, one entry per CDR3 protein. The data contain approximately 190,000 distinct CDR3 sequences, around 95% of them seen just once; the ten biggest clones take up 0.098%. This clonotype came up once. V and J are TRBV12-3 or TRBV12-4 and TRBJ2-7; D gene uncertain. The source of this sequence is a human donor with Susac syndrome. What was sequenced was CD4+ T cells from PBMCs. The CDR3 DNA is TGTGCCAGCAGTTTGCTCGGCGAGCAGTACTTC. Amino acids: CASSLLGEQYF.